Described below is a single TCR beta chain sequence and its context. This table comes from immunoSEQ multiplex PCR, and its TCRdb copy is limited to in-frame clones, with some not included. The data show about 89,000 clones, roughly 88% seen once. The length of the CDR3 is 15 residues. From germline, CDR1 is SGHAT and CDR2 FQDESV (reference sequence). J was trimmed by 7 bases and V by 3 bases; bases with no gene match: 7. These data belong to a study of OX40 agonist ivuxolimab in advanced cancers. This TCR derives from an adult with an advanced solid tumor such as melanoma, head and neck, liver or kidney cancer. Specimen: CD4+ or CD8+ T cells sorted from blood, collected in a trial of the OX40 agonist ivuxolimab. The rearrangement links TRBV11-1 to TRBJ1-4; the match to TRBD1 covers 8 bases. CDR3 sequence (DNA): TGTGCCAGCAGCTTCGACAGGGGCTTTGGTGAAAAACTGTTTTTT. As protein: CASSFDRGFGEKLFF.